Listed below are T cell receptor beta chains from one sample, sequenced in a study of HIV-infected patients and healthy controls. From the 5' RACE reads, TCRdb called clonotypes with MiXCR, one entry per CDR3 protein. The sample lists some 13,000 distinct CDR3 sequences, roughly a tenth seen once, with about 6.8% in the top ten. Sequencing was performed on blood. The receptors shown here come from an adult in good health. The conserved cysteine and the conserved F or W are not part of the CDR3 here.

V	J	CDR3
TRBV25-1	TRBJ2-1	ASMGPGQGGNEQF
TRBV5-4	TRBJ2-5	ASSLIAGGQETQY
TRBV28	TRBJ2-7	ASSTYYEQY
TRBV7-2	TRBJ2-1	ASSQKLAGVVEQF
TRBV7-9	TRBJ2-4	ASSLVQGAKNIQY
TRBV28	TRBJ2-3	ASSFRTKTDTQY
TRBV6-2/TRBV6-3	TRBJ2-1	ASWPWTSGGYNEQF
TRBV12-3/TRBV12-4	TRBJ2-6	ASSRSGANVLT
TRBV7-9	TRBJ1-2	AAWTAVYGYT
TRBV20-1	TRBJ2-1	SARPERMGQF
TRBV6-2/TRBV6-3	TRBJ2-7	ASSYSRGFSYEQY
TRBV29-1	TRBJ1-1	SVETRDRVLDNTEAF
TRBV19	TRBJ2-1	ASSTTSGRAGEQF
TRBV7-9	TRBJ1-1	ASSLVGGAGTEAF
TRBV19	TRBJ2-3	ASSMDSLSTDTQY
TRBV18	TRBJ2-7	ASSPPATAYEQY
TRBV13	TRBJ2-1	ASSHGSGYYNEQF
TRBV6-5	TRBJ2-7	ASSYARTGIYEQY
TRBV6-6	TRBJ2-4	ASTKGGSKNIQY
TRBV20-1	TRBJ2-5	SARDQGGGALETQY
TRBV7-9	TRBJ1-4	ASSLPHSGLKNEKLF